The 20 T cell receptor beta chains below come from one sample, sequenced in a study of graft-versus-host responses after intestinal transplantation. The protocol was immunoSEQ multiplex PCR, while the TCRdb copy is restricted to in-frame clones and leaves out a portion. The sample holds about 90,000 clones, less than 95% seen once. These receptors have no known antigen. The starting material was unstimulated CD4+ T cells sorted from spleen or lymph node cells, obtained before transplant. These TCRs come from a human donor who was the organ donor for an intestinal transplant.

The gene calls are TRBV6-6 and TRBJ1-5; 11 nucleotides agree with TRBD1. V lost 6 bases, J lost 6 bases, and 7 bases stayed unmatched. Germline loops: CDR1 MNHNY, CDR2 SVGAGI (reference sequence). The CDR3 runs to 15 residues. CDR3 loop: CASRAGTGGIQPQHF. The DNA for the CDR3 is TGTGCCAGCAGAGCCGGGACAGGGGGGATTCAGCCCCAGCATTTT.

The chain is built from TRBV18 and TRBJ2-7, with 7 nucleotides matching TRBD2. Germline assignment: CDR1 KGHSH and CDR2 LQKENI. Unmatched junction bases numbered 9, after V lost 6 bases and J lost 4 bases. The CDR3 loop spans 14 amino acids. The CDR3 DNA sequence: TGTGCCAGCTCCCCCGGAGGGAGGGAGTACGAGCAGTACTTC. This sequence encodes CASSPGGREYEQYF.

This clone was picked up one time. This chain connects TRBV5-1 to TRBJ1-1; D gene unclear. There are 12 residues in the CDR3. Deletions cut 3 bases from V and 3 bases from J, with 6 bases between. Germline CDR1 reads SGHRS; CDR2 reads YFSETQ. For the CDR3, the DNA is TGCGCCAGCAGCTGGGAGGACACTGAAGCTTTCTTT. This encodes CASSWEDTEAFF.

The genes are TRBV15 and TRBJ2-3; 9 bases map to TRBD1. From germline, CDR1 is LNHNV and CDR2 YYDKDF (reference sequence). V shed 5 bases, J shed 3 bases, and the junction held 9 bases outside the gene matches. This CDR3 has 16 amino acids. CDR3 coding DNA: TGTGCCACCAGCGTGGGACAGGGAGAAGGAACAGATACGCAGTATTTT. As protein: CATSVGQGEGTDTQYF.

The J gene is TRBJ1-4, the V gene TRBV6-1; 8 nucleotides align to TRBD1. The CDR3 has 14 amino acids. Germline V gene lookup returns CDR1 MNHNS and CDR2 SASEGT. With 8 bases clipped from V and 6 bases from J, the junction kept 8 bases outside the gene matches. This CDR3 reads CASGWTGMDEKLFF. CDR3 coding DNA: TGTGCCAGCGGCTGGACAGGGATGGATGAAAAACTGTTTTTT.

J is TRBJ1-1 and V is TRBV18; weak D call: TRBD1 (6 bases). Between the trimmed V and J ends, which lost 2 bases and 4 bases, there was a span of 14 bases. Per germline, CDR1 KGHSH and CDR2 LQKENI. The CDR3 loop spans 15 amino acids. The CDR3, as DNA: TGTGCCAGCTCACCAAGAGGAGGACAGAGCACTGAAGCTTTCTTT. This codes for CASSPRGGQSTEAFF.

In its sample, this clone was seen once. The chain has TRBV27 and TRBJ2-7, with 9 bases that match TRBD1. The CDR3 runs 14 residues. The V segment lost 4 bases and the J segment 6 bases; nucleotides outside the gene matches: 7. Germline loops: CDR1 MNHEY, CDR2 SMNVEV (reference sequence). CDR3 residues: CASSSGQGRVEQYF. The CDR3 DNA reads TGTGCCAGCAGTTCGGGACAGGGTAGGGTCGAGCAGTACTTC.

The chain couples TRBV27 to TRBJ1-5, with D unresolved. The germline V gene encodes CDR1 MNHEY and CDR2 SMNVEV (reference sequence). V was shortened by 5 bases and J by 1 base, with 12 bases between the two germline ends. The length of the CDR3 is 15 residues. The CDR3 coding sequence is TGTGCCAGCAGTCCGAGATTGAAAAGCAATCAGCCCCAGCATTTT. Translation: CASSPRLKSNQPQHF.

The chain combines TRBV5-4 with TRBJ1-2, with D hard to call. V lost 0 bases, J lost 2 bases, and 17 bases lay in between. This CDR3 is built from 17 residues. Germline CDR1 is SGHNT and CDR2 is YYREEE (reference sequence). CDR3 coding DNA: TGTGCCAGCAGCTTGGGCGGAGTCGGAGGTGCGAACTATGGCTACACCTTC. As protein: CASSLGGVGGANYGYTF.

The V call is TRBV27, the J call TRBJ2-5; 7 bases are a match to TRBD1. With V trimmed by 5 bases and J by 5 bases, 5 bases remained unmatched. The CDR3 runs 13 residues. Germline V gives CDR1 MNHEY, CDR2 SMNVEV (reference sequence). CDR3: CASSRQGFETQYF. The CDR3 DNA reads as TGTGCCAGCAGTCGACAGGGATTTGAGACCCAGTACTTC.

The J gene is TRBJ1-2, the V gene TRBV2; no clear D gene. Germline loops: CDR1 SNHLY, CDR2 FYNNEI. The CDR3 contains 12 residues. V lost 9 bases and J 5 bases, leaving 13 bases between the germline ends. This chain's CDR3 is CASRRDGYGYTF. The CDR3 DNA reads as TGTGCCAGTAGGAGGGATGGGTATGGCTACACCTTC.

This chain joins TRBV9 and TRBJ1-2, with no clear D. The germline V and J ends were trimmed by 1 base and 8 bases, with 9 bases remaining between them. From germline, CDR1 is SGDLS and CDR2 YYNGEE. The CDR3 is made up of 12 amino acids. As DNA, the CDR3 is TGTGCCAGCAGCGTATCTGTGTCCGGCTACACCTTC. It codes for CASSVSVSGYTF. The variable domain in full, with the rest retrieved from reference TRBV9 and TRBJ1-2, is DSGVTQTPKHLITATGQRVTLRCSPRSGDLSVYWYQQSLDQGLQFLIQYYNGEERAKGNILERFSAQQFPDLHSELNLSSLELGDSALYFCASSVSVSGYTFGSGTRLTVV.

This chain joins TRBV5-1 and TRBJ1-1; 9 nucleotides align to TRBD1. The germline V gene encodes CDR1 SGHRS and CDR2 YFSETQ. The V gene end was trimmed by 4 bases and the J gene end by 2 bases; junction bases not matched to a gene: 6. The CDR3 has 15 residues. CDR3 loop: CASSRTGVRNTEAFF. The CDR3 DNA is TGCGCCAGCAGCAGGACAGGGGTCCGTAACACTGAAGCTTTCTTT.

This chain connects TRBV5-1 to TRBJ1-1; D possibly corresponds to TRBD1 (6 bases). The CDR3 has 16 amino acids. Germline lookup yields CDR1 SGHRS and CDR2 YFSETQ. Trimming removed 0 bases from V and 1 base from J, with 13 bases in between. The CDR3: CASSLGFGGANTEAFF. DNA for the CDR3: TGCGCCAGCAGCTTGGGGTTTGGGGGGGCGAACACTGAAGCTTTCTTT.

The chain is built from TRBV5-1 and TRBJ2-3, with a weak D call TRBD2 (5 bases). Deletions cut 0 bases from V and 6 bases from J, with 20 bases between. This CDR3 spans 17 amino acids. Germline V gene sequence: CDR1 SGHRS, CDR2 YFSETQ. CDR3 sequence (DNA): TGCGCCAGCAGCTTGGGACCATTCGGACTGTACGCCGATACGCAGTATTTT. This encodes CASSLGPFGLYADTQYF.

The chain is built from TRBV11-3 and TRBJ2-3; no reliable D call. Germline V gene lookup returns CDR1 SGHNT and CDR2 YENEEA. The CDR3 has 13 residues. V was pared by 5 bases and J by 5 bases, with 11 bases between. DNA of the CDR3: TGTGCCAGCAGCCCCCCCCCGGGAGATACGCAGTATTTT. Protein: CASSPPPGDTQYF.

This sequence joins TRBV29-1 and TRBJ2-1; 14 bases fit TRBD2. Germline V CDR1 and CDR2: SQVTM, ANQGSEA. The CDR3 loop spans 18 amino acids. V lost 7 bases and J lost 4; bases outside the gene matches: 15. The CDR3 nucleotides read TGCAGCGCTGGGACTAGCGGGAGATTAGGGGAATCTTACAATGAGCAGTTCTTC. Translating it yields CSAGTSGRLGESYNEQFF.

This chain joins TRBV5-1 and TRBJ1-2; D gene uncertain. Per germline, CDR1 SGHRS and CDR2 YFSETQ. Trimming took 3 bases from V and 8 from J, leaving 17 bases between them. This CDR3 is 14 amino acids long. The CDR3 region is CASSSLDKPNGYTF. The CDR3 DNA sequence: TGCGCCAGCAGCTCTTTAGACAAGCCAAACGGCTACACCTTC.

The rearrangement joins TRBV19 to TRBJ1-2, with D perhaps matching TRBD1 (5 bases). This CDR3 contains 14 residues. The V end was cut by 11 bases, the J end by 4 bases, with 20 bases between. The germline gives CDR1 LNHDA, CDR2 SQIVND (reference sequence). CDR3 DNA: TGTGCCGGCGAAGGGGCAACATCGGGCTATGGCTACACCTTC. Residues: CAGEGATSGYGYTF.

This chain uses TRBV5-6 with TRBJ1-3; D is ambiguous. This CDR3 has 15 amino acids. The germline CDR1 and CDR2 sequences are SGHDT and YYEEEE. V was trimmed by 3 bases and J by 4 bases, leaving 14 bases between them. As DNA, the CDR3 is TGTGCCAGCAGCTACCGCGGGGTGGAAGGAAACACCATATATTTT. It codes for CASSYRGVEGNTIYF.